The 22 T cell receptor beta chains below come from one sample, sequenced in a study of vaccination and CD4 T cells after COVID-19. In TCRdb, the PCR reads were re-called with MiXCR into one record per CDR3 protein. The sample shows 12,000 to 15,000 distinct CDR3 sequences, roughly 71% of them seen only once. Sequenced here: CD4+ T cells from blood, sampled after SARS-CoV-2 vaccination. The receptors come from a human donor who had recovered from COVID-19.

The rearrangement joins TRBV5-6 to TRBJ1-6; the D is unclear. Germline-derived CDR1 and CDR2 are SGHDT and YYEEEE. The CDR3 runs to 13 residues. V was shortened by 2 bases and J by 13 bases, with 13 bases between the two germline ends. In DNA form, the CDR3 reads TGTGCCAGCAGCTTCGGAACTCGAGGGCCCCTCCACTTT. This sequence encodes CASSFGTRGPLHF. Filled out from reference TRBV5-6 and TRBJ1-6, the complete variable domain reads DAGVTQSPTHLIKTRGQQVTLRCSPKSGHDTVSWYQQALGQGPQFIFQYYEEEERQRGNFPDRFSGHQFPNYSSELNVNALLLGDSALYLCASSFGTRGPLHFGNGTRLTVT.

In this sample, this clonotype turned up a few times. V gene TRBV2 combines with J gene TRBJ1-6; 8 nucleotides line up with TRBD1. CDR1 SNHLY and CDR2 FYNNEI come from the germline V gene. V was pared by 6 bases and J by 10 bases, with 11 bases of the junction left unmatched. This CDR3 comprises 15 residues. This CDR3 is CASSAVGQGESPLHF. The DNA of the CDR3 is TGTGCCAGCAGCGCGGTAGGACAGGGCGAGTCACCCCTCCACTTT.

V usage is TRBV6-2 or TRBV6-3 and J usage is TRBJ1-5; D remains unclear. Germline CDR1 reads MNHEY; CDR2 reads SVGEGT. The CDR3 runs to 14 residues. The V and J ends lost 3 bases and 5 bases respectively, with 11 bases between them. The CDR3 sequence: CASSYYSEDQPQHF. CDR3 nucleotides: TGTGCCAGCAGTTATTATTCGGAAGATCAGCCCCAGCATTTT.

The rearrangement links TRBV20-1 to TRBJ1-6, with 10 bases identical to TRBD1. The CDR3 is 15 amino acids. Germline trimming cut 4 bases from V and 6 bases from J; bases unmatched to any gene: 6. CDR1 and CDR2 from the germline V gene are DFQATT and SNEGSKA (reference sequence). This chain's CDR3 is CSATRTGGPNSPLHF. The CDR3 DNA reads TGCAGTGCTACCAGGACAGGGGGGCCTAATTCACCCCTCCACTTT.

The chain carries TRBV6-1 and TRBJ1-1; 10 nucleotides align to TRBD1. V lost 6 bases and J lost 2; bases outside the gene matches: 12. CDR3 size: 17 residues. Germline V CDR1 and CDR2: MNHNS, SASEGT. The CDR3 reads CASSRGTGASLNTEAFF. The CDR3 region has the DNA TGTGCCAGCAGCCGCGGGACAGGGGCCTCCTTAAACACTGAAGCTTTCTTT.

This sequence joins TRBV28 and TRBJ1-5; the D is unclear. The CDR3 sequence is 13 residues long. V was clipped by 8 bases and J by 1 base, with 9 bases between them. CDR1 is MDHEN and CDR2 is SYDVKM in the germline V gene. This CDR3 reads CASVRRSNQPQHF. For the CDR3, the DNA is TGTGCCAGCGTCCGACGGAGCAATCAGCCCCAGCATTTT.

This chain links TRBV5-1 with TRBJ2-1; TRBD2 aligns across 7 bases. Germline-derived CDR1 and CDR2 are SGHRS and YFSETQ. The CDR3 spans 13 residues. The V and J ends lost 4 bases and 15 bases, in that order; junction bases with no gene match: 13. CDR3 amino acids: CASSEAGRESGFF. CDR3 nucleotide sequence: TGCGCCAGCAGCGAAGCGGGGAGGGAGAGCGGGTTCTTC.

The chain joins TRBV6-5 to TRBJ2-1; 8 positions agree with TRBD2. Germline CDR1 is MNHEY and CDR2 is SVGAGI. V lost 0 bases to trimming and J lost 2 bases; unmatched junction nucleotides: 6. This CDR3 has 17 amino acids. CDR3 sequence: CASSYSDPGGPYNEQFF. The CDR3 DNA follows: TGTGCCAGCAGTTACTCAGACCCGGGAGGGCCCTACAATGAGCAGTTCTTC.

Concerning this clonotype itself: Germline is not matched at one junction end, which may reflect a read error. The DNA for the CDR3 is TGCAGTGCTGGGGGGGGCCCGGGGGGCTACGCCTTC. It encodes CSAGGGPGGYAF. V gene TRBV20-1 combines with J gene TRBJ1-2; D is possibly TRBD1 (6 bases). The CDR3 is 12 amino acids. Germline CDR1 and CDR2: DFQATT and SNEGSKA (reference sequence).

The chain carries TRBV30 and TRBJ2-5; the D gene is possibly TRBD1 (6 bases). From germline, CDR1 is GTSNPN and CDR2 SVGIG (reference sequence). The CDR3 has 13 amino acids. With 4 bases removed from V and 4 bases from J, the gap between germline ends came to 13 bases. Written as DNA, the CDR3 is TGTGCCTGGATGGTCTGGGGGCGAGAGACCCAGTACTTC. As protein: CAWMVWGRETQYF. Drawing the rest from reference TRBV30 and TRBJ2-5, the complete variable domain is SQTIHQWPATLVQPVGSPLSLECTVEGTSNPNLYWYRQAAGRGLQLLFYSVGIGQISSEVPQNLSASRPQDRQFILSSKKLLLSDSGFYLCAWMVWGRETQYFGPGTRLLVL.

The chain couples TRBV2 to TRBJ1-3; D unclear. Germline CDR1 and CDR2: SNHLY and FYNNEI. This CDR3 is built from 15 residues. Trimming pared 3 bases from V and 0 bases from J, leaving 9 bases between. The CDR3: CASSETRISGNTIYF. The CDR3 nucleotides are TGTGCCAGCAGTGAGACACGGATCTCTGGAAACACCATATATTTT.

V gene TRBV6-1 combines with J gene TRBJ1-5; D unresolved. V was cut by 8 bases and J by 4 bases, with 6 bases left in between. Germline loops: CDR1 MNHNS, CDR2 SASEGT. The CDR3 totals 11 residues. Written as DNA, the CDR3 is TGTGCCAGCGATCAGAATCAGCCCCAGCATTTT. It specifies CASDQNQPQHF.

J is TRBJ2-1 and V is TRBV6-5; D is unclear. Germline loops: CDR1 MNHEY, CDR2 SVGAGI. The CDR3 is 13 residues long. Trimming removed 0 bases from V and 7 bases from J, with 7 bases in between. The CDR3 region has the DNA TGTGCCAGCAGTTACTCGATGGGTAATGAGCAGTTCTTC. Translating it yields CASSYSMGNEQFF.

The chain links TRBV20-1 to TRBJ2-1; 13 bases line up with TRBD2. CDR1 is DFQATT, CDR2 SNEGSKA, per germline (reference sequence). CDR3 size: 15 residues. V was clipped by 6 bases and J by 3 bases; unmatched bases: 5. The CDR3 DNA is TGCAGTGCGAGGACTAGCGGGAGAGACTACAATGAGCAGTTCTTC. Its translation is CSARTSGRDYNEQFF.

The V call is TRBV6-1, the J call TRBJ2-5; possible D gene TRBD1, 5 bases. The CDR3 extends over 11 amino acids. Per the germline V gene, CDR1 is MNHNS and CDR2 is SASEGT. V was trimmed by 6 bases and J by 5 bases, leaving 7 bases between them. The CDR3 bases are TGTGCCAGCAGGGCAGGGGAGACCCAGTACTTC. It encodes CASRAGETQYF.

The chain employs TRBV28 and TRBJ2-2; D gene unclear. CDR3 size: 16 residues. V was shortened by 4 bases and J by 1 base, with 13 bases between the two germline ends. The germline CDR1 and CDR2 sequences are MDHEN and SYDVKM. CDR3 loop: CASSSRAVLNTGELFF. CDR3 nucleotide sequence: TGTGCCAGCAGTTCCCGGGCCGTACTGAACACCGGGGAGCTGTTTTTT.

The V call is TRBV12-3 or TRBV12-4, the J call TRBJ1-2; 7 bases agree with TRBD1. Trimming took 5 bases from V and 3 from J; bases not matched to a gene: 15. This CDR3 comprises 17 residues. CDR3 bases: TGTGCCAGCAGTCAGAGCAACAAGACAGGGACATACTATGGCTACACCTTC. Translated: CASSQSNKTGTYYGYTF.

The gene calls are TRBV30 and TRBJ1-6, with D possibly TRBD1 on 6 matching bases. CDR3 length: 17 residues. Trimming pared 3 bases from V and 7 bases from J, leaving 22 bases between. Per germline, CDR1 GTSNPN and CDR2 SVGIG (reference sequence). The CDR3 bases are TGTGCCTGGAGCGTCGGACCCCCTTGGCAGGGGAATTCACCCCTCCACTTT. Translating it yields CAWSVGPPWQGNSPLHF. Based on the CDR3 plus reference TRBV30 and TRBJ1-6, the full variable domain is SQTIHQWPATLVQPVGSPLSLECTVEGTSNPNLYWYRQAAGRGLQLLFYSVGIGQISSEVPQNLSASRPQDRQFILSSKKLLLSDSGFYLCAWSVGPPWQGNSPLHFGNGTRLTVT.

Of note for this clonotype: One end of the junction fails to match germline, which may point to a read error. The chain carries TRBV5-3 and TRBJ2-7; D remains ambiguous. TRBV5-3 is annotated as an ORF whose role is uncertain. The CDR3 is 15 residues long. CDR3 protein: CASSLEPVSYYEQYF. Written as DNA, the CDR3 is TGTGCCAGCAGCTTGGAGCCGGTCAGCTACTACGAGCAGTACTTC.

This clonotype was observed a handful of times. The DNA for the CDR3 is TGTGCCAGCAGTTCGCCGATGGGGGGTAATCAGCCCCAGCATTTT. Its protein is CASSSPMGGNQPQHF. The rearrangement uses TRBV6-2 or TRBV6-3 and TRBJ1-5; a weak D match, TRBD1 (5 bases). The V gene lost 4 bases and the J gene lost 4 bases, with 14 bases spanning the gap. Germline V gene sequence: CDR1 MNHEY, CDR2 SVGEGT. This CDR3 contains 15 residues.

This rearrangement joins TRBV6-1 to TRBJ2-2, with a weak D call TRBD2 (6 bases). The CDR3 sequence is 13 residues long. CDR1 is MNHNS, CDR2 SASEGT, per germline. Trimming cost V 4 bases and J 6 bases, with 9 bases left between them. The CDR3 spells CASSVGGPGELFF. In DNA, the CDR3 is TGTGCCAGCAGTGTGGGGGGTCCCGGGGAGCTGTTTTTT.

The V gene is TRBV28, the J gene TRBJ1-2, with 8 bases that match TRBD1. CDR3 size: 14 residues. V dropped 5 bases and J dropped 6; count of bases not matched to a gene: 8. Per germline, CDR1 MDHEN and CDR2 SYDVKM. In nucleotides, the CDR3 is TGTGCCAGCAGTCCACCGGACAGGGATAATGGCTACACCTTC. Residues: CASSPPDRDNGYTF.